The 6 T cell receptor beta chains below all came from one sample that was sequenced in a study of shared clonotypes between healthy human individuals. Some clones are missing from TCRdb's copy, which holds only in-frame ones; the method was immunoSEQ multiplex PCR. The data contain about 2.4 million clones, approximately 90% of them singletons. The sample was naive CD4+ T cells sorted from blood. Subset given: CD45RA+ positively selected. The source is a man between 18 and 35 years old in good health.

The sample holds a few counts of this clone. The rearrangement uses TRBV7-9 and TRBJ2-1; TRBD2 matches at 12 bases. Germline CDR1 and CDR2: SEHNR and FQNEAQ (reference sequence). The V segment lost 5 bases and the J segment 7 bases; nucleotides outside the gene matches: 9. This CDR3 has 16 residues. The CDR3 coding sequence is TGTGCCAGCAGCCCGGGCGCGACTAGCGGGAGTAATGAGCAGTTCTTC. This encodes CASSPGATSGSNEQFF.

This clone occurred once. This chain joins TRBV10-3 and TRBJ2-1; 11 positions agree with TRBD2. Unmatched junction bases numbered 7, after V lost 8 bases and J lost 7 bases. This CDR3 comprises 14 residues. In germline, CDR1 is ENHRY, CDR2 SYGVKD. Here the CDR3 DNA reads TGTGCCATCGAAGGGGCTAGCGGGGGGAATGAGCAGTTCTTC. Translation: CAIEGASGGNEQFF.

The V call is TRBV10-3, the J call TRBJ2-3; 9 bases map to TRBD1. Per germline, CDR1 ENHRY and CDR2 SYGVKD. The CDR3 is made up of 15 amino acids. After removal of 4 bases from V and 4 bases from J, the junction contained 6 bases not matched to a gene. The CDR3 region has the DNA TGTGCCATCAGTGGGGGACAGGGTGGGCCAGATACGCAGTATTTT. The encoded protein is CAISGGQGGPDTQYF.

The chain carries TRBV6-6 and TRBJ2-7; 7 bases match TRBD1. V lost 7 bases to trimming and J lost 2 bases; unmatched junction nucleotides: 5. Germline assignment: CDR1 MNHNY and CDR2 SVGAGI (reference sequence). The CDR3 spans 13 residues. This CDR3 is CASKDRVPYEQYF. The CDR3 region has the DNA TGTGCCAGCAAAGACAGGGTTCCCTACGAGCAGTACTTC.

This clone showed up just once. The chain couples TRBV7-2 to TRBJ1-4; possible D gene TRBD1, 6 bases. CDR3 length equals 13 residues. The V end was cut by 10 bases, the J end by 5 bases, with 14 bases between. CDR1 SGHTA and CDR2 FQGNSA come from the germline V gene. The CDR3 sequence: CATSRGNNEKLFF. The CDR3 nucleotides read TGTGCCACCTCGAGGGGGAACAATGAAAAACTGTTTTTT. The full variable domain, its missing parts supplied by reference TRBV7-2 and TRBJ1-4, is GAGVSQSPSNKVTEKGKDVELRCDPISGHTALYWYRQSLGQGLEFLIYFQGNSAPDKSGLPSDRFSAERTGGSVSTLTIQRTQQEDSAVYLCATSRGNNEKLFFGSGTQLSVL.

The chain employs TRBV19 and TRBJ1-5; D might be TRBD1 (5 bases). CDR1 is LNHDA and CDR2 is SQIVND in the germline V gene (reference sequence). The CDR3 sequence is 14 residues long. V was shortened by 3 bases and J by 6 bases, with 12 bases between the two germline ends. The CDR3 region is CASSMGQGGQPQHF. DNA of the CDR3: TGTGCCAGTAGTATGGGGCAGGGTGGTCAGCCCCAGCATTTT.